The clone carrying this T cell receptor beta chain has just a few counts. Its matching antigen is unknown. Sequenced material consisted of expressed TCRB transcripts (all of the isolated RNA was reverse transcribed). Clones were read by immunoSEQ multiplex PCR, and TCRdb kept only the in-frame ones, dropping some. The sample holds 450,000 or so clones, around 10% seen once. This specimen comes from a study of beta chain features in type 1 diabetes. Study-level background: When patients were set against healthy donors, age, gender and cell yields were similar. Sorted cell examination encompassed 100,000,000 or so cells across all samples.

Overall study findings and caveats: Any role of HLA type in TCRB rearrangement remained unresolved here. Overrepresentation of cells with high TCR expression could result from cDNA sequencing.

The CDR3 loop spans 16 amino acids. Unmatched junction bases numbered 10, after V lost 2 bases and J lost 3 bases. CDR1 is SGDLS and CDR2 is YYNGEE in the germline V gene. The chain is built from TRBV9 and TRBJ1-1; 7 nucleotides line up with TRBD1. The sample comprised naive CD4+ T cells from blood. The TCR originated in a young woman in good health. The CDR3: CASSVKSNRGDTEAFF. The CDR3 DNA reads as TGTGCCAGCAGCGTCAAGTCGAACAGGGGAGACACTGAAGCTTTCTTT. Combining the CDR3 with reference TRBV9 and TRBJ1-1 gives the whole variable domain DSGVTQTPKHLITATGQRVTLRCSPRSGDLSVYWYQQSLDQGLQFLIQYYNGEERAKGNILERFSAQQFPDLHSELNLSSLELGDSALYFCASSVKSNRGDTEAFFGQGTRLTVV.